This T cell receptor (beta chain) is from a study of identifying expanded T cells in peripheral blood. General observations from the study: Clone count variance between roughly two-week samples rose with total template count.

Germline lookup yields CDR1 MNHEY and CDR2 SVGAGI. The J segment lost 8 bases and the V segment lost 2 bases, leaving 11 bases of the junction unmatched. The CDR3 extends over 16 amino acids. Healthy donors had no documented immune events, such as infections, while sampled. The assay was immunoSEQ multiplex PCR, and TCRdb's table has in-frame clones only and misses some. Of 70,000 to 100,000 clones listed, around nine tenths were seen once; the top ten hold about 4.2%. Notes on this clone: What it recognizes is unknown.

This TCR was sampled from a person aged 18-70 years in good health. The gene calls are TRBV6-5 and TRBJ2-2, with 7 bases identical to TRBD2. The specimen was blood. DNA of the CDR3: TGTGCCAGCAGTTACGGGCGGGAGCCCGGAGGGGGGGAGCTGTTTTTT. Amino acids: CASSYGREPGGGELFF.